This entry lists 5 T cell receptor beta chains sequenced from one sample in a study of cytomegalovirus exposure and HLA in healthy donors. In the PCR, 60 Vbeta and 13 Jbeta primers were used. Sequenced by immunoSEQ multiplex PCR; TCRdb stores in-frame clones only, minus some. The sample contains 200,000 to 250,000 clones, approximately 82% of which appear only once. The sequenced material came from PBMCs. These receptors came from a woman aged 60-75 years in good health and CMV-seropositive.

The chain combines TRBV25-1 with TRBJ2-2; D might be TRBD1 (5 bases). Germline values: CDR1 MGHDK, CDR2 SYGVNS. The CDR3 extends over 13 amino acids. Deletions cut 7 bases from V and 3 bases from J, with 9 bases between. CDR3 amino acids: CASKTEYTGELFF. The CDR3 coding sequence is TGTGCCAGCAAGACAGAGTACACCGGGGAGCTGTTTTTT.

This rearrangement joins TRBV10-3 to TRBJ1-4; no definite D call. V was clipped by 4 bases and J by 0 bases, with 3 bases between them. The CDR3 length is 13 residues. The germline V gene encodes CDR1 ENHRY and CDR2 SYGVKD. CDR3 bases: TGTGCCATCAGTGCCGCAACTAATGAAAAACTGTTTTTT. Its protein product is CAISAATNEKLFF.

The J gene is TRBJ1-2, the V gene TRBV2; D unclear. Germline V gene lookup returns CDR1 SNHLY and CDR2 FYNNEI. CDR3 length: 15 amino acids. The V end was cut by 3 bases, the J end by 3 bases, with 14 bases between. The CDR3 region is CASSDGLSAYYGYTF. For the CDR3, the DNA is TGTGCCAGCAGTGATGGGCTCTCCGCTTACTATGGCTACACCTTC.

J is TRBJ2-7 and V is TRBV2; no reliable D call. Germline V CDR1 and CDR2: SNHLY, FYNNEI. V was cut by 6 bases and J by 3 bases, with 6 bases left in between. This CDR3 comprises 11 residues. The CDR3 region is CASSQDYEQYF. The DNA for the CDR3 is TGTGCCAGCAGCCAGGACTACGAGCAGTACTTC.

This chain links TRBV27 with TRBJ2-7; 10 bases match TRBD1. The CDR3 loop spans 14 amino acids. J lost 4 bases, V lost 5 bases, and 5 bases had no gene match. In germline, CDR1 is MNHEY, CDR2 SMNVEV (reference sequence). This CDR3 is CASSKDRGSYEQYF. CDR3 DNA: TGTGCCAGCAGTAAGGACAGGGGGTCGTACGAGCAGTACTTC.